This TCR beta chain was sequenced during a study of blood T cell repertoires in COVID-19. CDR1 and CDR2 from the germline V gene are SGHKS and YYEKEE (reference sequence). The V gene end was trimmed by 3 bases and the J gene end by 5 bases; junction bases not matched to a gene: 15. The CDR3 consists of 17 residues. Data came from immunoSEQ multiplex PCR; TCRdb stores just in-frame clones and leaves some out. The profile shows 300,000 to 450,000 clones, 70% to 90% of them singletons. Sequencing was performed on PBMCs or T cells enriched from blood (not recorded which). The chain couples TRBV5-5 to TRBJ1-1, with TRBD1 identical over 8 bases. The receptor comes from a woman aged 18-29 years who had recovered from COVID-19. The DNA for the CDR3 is TGTGCCAGCAGCTACCGGACAGGGAACGTCAGGAGGACTGAAGCTTTCTTT. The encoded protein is CASSYRTGNVRRTEAFF. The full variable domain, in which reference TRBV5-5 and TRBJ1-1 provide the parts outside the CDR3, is DAGVTQSPTHLIKTRGQQVTLRCSPISGHKSVSWYQQVLGQGPQFIFQYYEKEERGRGNFPDRFSARQFPNYSSELNVNALLLGDSALYLCASSYRTGNVRRTEAFFGQGTRLTVV.